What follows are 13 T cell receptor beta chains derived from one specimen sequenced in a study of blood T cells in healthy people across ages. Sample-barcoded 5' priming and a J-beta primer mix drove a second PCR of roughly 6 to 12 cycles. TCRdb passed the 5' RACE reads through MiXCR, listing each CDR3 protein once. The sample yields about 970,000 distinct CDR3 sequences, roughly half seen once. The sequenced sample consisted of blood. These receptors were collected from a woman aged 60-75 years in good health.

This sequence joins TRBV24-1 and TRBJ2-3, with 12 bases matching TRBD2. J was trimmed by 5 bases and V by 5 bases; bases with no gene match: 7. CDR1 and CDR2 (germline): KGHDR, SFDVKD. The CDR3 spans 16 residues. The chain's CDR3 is CATSARLAGGRDTQYF. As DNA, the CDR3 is TGTGCCACCAGTGCGAGGCTAGCGGGAGGGAGAGATACGCAGTATTTT.

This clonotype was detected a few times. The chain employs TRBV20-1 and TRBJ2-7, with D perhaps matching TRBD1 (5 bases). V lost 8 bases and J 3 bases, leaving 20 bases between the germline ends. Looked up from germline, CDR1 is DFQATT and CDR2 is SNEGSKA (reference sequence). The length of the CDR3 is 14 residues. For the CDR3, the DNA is TGCAGTACCAACCCAGGGCGAGTGGGCTACGAGCAGTACTTC. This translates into CSTNPGRVGYEQYF.

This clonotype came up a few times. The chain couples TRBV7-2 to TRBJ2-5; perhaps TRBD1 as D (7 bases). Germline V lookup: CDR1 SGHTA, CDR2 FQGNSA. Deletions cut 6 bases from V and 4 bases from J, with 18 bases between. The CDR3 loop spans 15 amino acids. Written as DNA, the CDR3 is TGTGCCAGCAGGGACGGGACAGCCGGGAGAGAGACCCAGTACTTC. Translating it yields CASRDGTAGRETQYF.

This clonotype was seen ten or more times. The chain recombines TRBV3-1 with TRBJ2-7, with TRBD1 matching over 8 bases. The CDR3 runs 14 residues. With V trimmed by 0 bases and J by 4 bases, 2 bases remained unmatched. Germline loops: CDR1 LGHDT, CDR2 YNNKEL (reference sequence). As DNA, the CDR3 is TGTGCCAGCAGCCAAGAGGGACAGGTTTACGAGCAGTACTTC. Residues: CASSQEGQVYEQYF.

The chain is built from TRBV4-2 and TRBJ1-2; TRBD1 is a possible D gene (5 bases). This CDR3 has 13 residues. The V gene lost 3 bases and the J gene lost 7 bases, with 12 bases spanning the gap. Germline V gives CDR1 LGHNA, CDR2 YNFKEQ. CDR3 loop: CASSHIRDSGYTF. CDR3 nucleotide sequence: TGTGCCAGCAGCCATATTAGGGACTCTGGCTACACCTTC.

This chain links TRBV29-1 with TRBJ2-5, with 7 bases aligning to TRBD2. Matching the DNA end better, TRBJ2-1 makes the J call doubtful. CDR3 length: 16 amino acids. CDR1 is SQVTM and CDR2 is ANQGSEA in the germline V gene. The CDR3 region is CSVAHTSARYQETQFF. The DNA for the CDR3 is TGCAGCGTTGCCCACACTAGCGCCAGATACCAAGAGACCCAGTTCTTC.

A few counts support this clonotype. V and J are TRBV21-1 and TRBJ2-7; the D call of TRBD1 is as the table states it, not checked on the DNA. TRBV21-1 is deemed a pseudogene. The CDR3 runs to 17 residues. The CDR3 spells CASSKGEPGQIKSEQYF. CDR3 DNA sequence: TGTGCCAGCAGCAAAGGAGAGCCGGGACAAATAAAAAGCGAGCAGTACTTC.

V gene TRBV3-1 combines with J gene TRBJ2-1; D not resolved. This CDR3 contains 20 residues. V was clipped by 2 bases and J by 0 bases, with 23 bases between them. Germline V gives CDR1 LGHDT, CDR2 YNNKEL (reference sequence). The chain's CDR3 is CASSQYSSLGPRSSYNEQFF. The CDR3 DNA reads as TGTGCCAGCAGCCAATACTCTTCCTTGGGCCCCAGGAGCTCCTACAATGAGCAGTTCTTC.

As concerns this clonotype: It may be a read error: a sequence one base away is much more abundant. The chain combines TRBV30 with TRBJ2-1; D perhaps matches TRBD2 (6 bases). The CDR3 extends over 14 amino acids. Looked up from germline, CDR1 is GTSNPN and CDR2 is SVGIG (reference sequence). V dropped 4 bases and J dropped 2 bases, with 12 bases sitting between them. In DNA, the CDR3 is TGTGCCTGGAAGAGCGGGTCCACCTACAATGAGCAGTTCTTC. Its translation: CAWKSGSTYNEQFF.

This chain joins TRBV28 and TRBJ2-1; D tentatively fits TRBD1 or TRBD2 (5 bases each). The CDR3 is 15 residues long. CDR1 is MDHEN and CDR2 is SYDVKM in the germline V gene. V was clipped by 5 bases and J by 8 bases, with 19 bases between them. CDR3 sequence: CASSPWTPSGHEQFF. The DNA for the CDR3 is TGTGCCAGCAGTCCATGGACCCCTTCGGGACATGAGCAGTTCTTC.

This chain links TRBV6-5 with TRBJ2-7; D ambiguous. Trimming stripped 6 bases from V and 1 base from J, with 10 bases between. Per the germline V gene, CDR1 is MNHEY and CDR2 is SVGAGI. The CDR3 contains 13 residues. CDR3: CASRSANSYEQYF. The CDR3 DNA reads TGTGCCAGCAGGTCGGCTAATTCCTACGAGCAGTACTTC.

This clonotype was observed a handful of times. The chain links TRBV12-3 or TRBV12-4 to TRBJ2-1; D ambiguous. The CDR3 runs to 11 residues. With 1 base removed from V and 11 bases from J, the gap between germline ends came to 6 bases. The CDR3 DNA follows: TGTGCCAGCAGTTTAGGCCAAAAGCAGTTCTTC. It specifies CASSLGQKQFF.

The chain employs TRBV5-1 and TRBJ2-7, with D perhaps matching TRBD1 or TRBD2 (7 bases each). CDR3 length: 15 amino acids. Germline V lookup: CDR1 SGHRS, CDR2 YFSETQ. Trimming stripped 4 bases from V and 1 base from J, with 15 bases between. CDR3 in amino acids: CASSPQGGYSYEQYF. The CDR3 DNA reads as TGCGCCAGCAGCCCCCAGGGGGGGTATTCCTACGAGCAGTACTTC.